This T cell receptor beta chain is drawn from a study of blood T cells in healthy people across ages. Whole-study results and caveats: The authors considered diversity estimates from one million T cells to be underestimates.

This clonotype showed up just a few times. Its target is not known. Per individual sample, total RNA of at least 5 micrograms was extracted. The use of a sample-barcoded 5' primer and a J-beta primer mix characterized a second PCR of roughly 6 to 11 cycles. TCRdb re-analysed the 5' RACE reads in MiXCR, keeping a single row per CDR3 protein. The profile covers about 780,000 distinct CDR3 sequences, with around 62% appearing a single time and around a quarter taken by the ten largest. In germline, CDR1 is SGHKS, CDR2 YYEKEE (reference sequence). The V gene lost 7 bases and the J gene lost 0 bases, with 12 bases spanning the gap. The CDR3 has 14 amino acids.

This chain joins TRBV5-5 and TRBJ2-3; D might be TRBD1 (6 bases). The clonotype comes from a man aged 25-40 years in good health. Sequencing input: blood. This CDR3 is CASGTGYSTDTQYF. DNA of the CDR3: TGTGCCAGCGGAACAGGGTACAGCACAGATACGCAGTATTTT.